This paragraph covers one TCR beta chain sequence. This entry comes from a study of control samples from healthy donors and cancer patients. Only in-frame clones appear in the TCRdb table, and some are missing; sequencing was by immunoSEQ multiplex PCR. This table has about 80,000 clones, 80% to 90% appearing once. The sequence was obtained from a man aged 60-69 years with head and neck cancer. The sequencing sample was made of PBMCs.

CDR3 amino acids: CASETGFGEQYF. CDR3 nucleotides: TGTGCCAGCGAAACGGGATTCGGTGAGCAGTACTTC. The rearrangement uses TRBV3-1 (or the pseudogene TRBV3-2) and TRBJ2-7; tentative D call: TRBD2 (5 bases). The CDR3 contains 12 residues. The ends were cut back, 8 bases at V and 7 bases at J, with 15 bases in the middle. Germline lookup yields CDR1 LGHDT and CDR2 YNNKEL (reference sequence).